The present T cell receptor beta chain was sequenced within a study of vaccination effects on CD4 cells after COVID-19. Study information: Post-vaccine sampling took place a median of 72 days after the second dose. Findings and caveats of the study: Late after vaccination, infection- and vaccine-induced clones showed marked clonal contraction.

Trimming removed 3 bases from V and 2 bases from J, with 4 bases in between. Germline V gene sequence: CDR1 KGHSH, CDR2 LQKENI. The CDR3 consists of 13 residues. Measured with immunoSEQ multiplex PCR; TCRdb has only the in-frame clones, and not every one. The table lists under 35,000 clones, roughly 60% of them singletons. Concerning this clone: Its antigen is currently unknown.

Using viral peptide pools, the ViraFEST assay grew out antigen-specific CD4+ T cells prior to sequencing. Researchers isolated CD4+ T cells once 9 to 11 days of culture had elapsed. The vaccine given was either BNT162b2 or mRNA-1273, in two doses. In culture with 8 to 10 IU/ml IL-2 and around 10 ug/ml peptides, PBMC were grown at roughly 2 million per well. The receptor was derived from a human donor who received a COVID-19 vaccine. V usage is TRBV18 and J usage is TRBJ2-2; D gene unclear. The specimen comprised CD4+ T cells from PBMCs cultured with SARS-CoV-2 spike peptides, sampled after COVID-19 vaccination. CDR3 in DNA: TGTGCCAGCTCACCCAGTAACACCGGGGAGCTGTTTTTT. This gives the protein CASSPSNTGELFF.